This is a list of T cell receptor beta chains from one sample in a study of early T cells in non-severe SARS-CoV-2 infection. TCRdb recomputed calls from the 5' RACE reads with MiXCR, one row per CDR3 protein. The table has tens of thousands of distinct CDR3 sequences, 4.7% seen once. Sequenced material: whole blood. Every receptor here comes from an adult who was a healthcare worker with PCR-confirmed SARS-CoV-2 infection or an uninfected control (not recorded which). Both conserved end residues are trimmed from each CDR3. Each record gives: V gene, J gene, CDR3 protein.

TRBV24-1	TRBJ2-1	ATSDQEHEQF
TRBV15	TRBJ1-5	ATSRGTGSLQPQH
TRBV7-9	TRBJ2-7	ASSPTGGIYSYEQY
TRBV5-1	TRBJ1-4	ASSADRAINEKLF
TRBV7-9	TRBJ2-7	ASSLVGLNYEQY
TRBV20-1	TRBJ2-1	SAREDGGPYNEQF
TRBV20-1	TRBJ1-4	SVPGQANEKLF
TRBV29-1	TRBJ1-1	SAVGSIGSEAF
TRBV15	TRBJ1-1	ATSRGLGYTEAF
TRBV7-6	TRBJ2-2	ASSLQTVNTGELF
TRBV29-1	TRBJ1-1	SVTKGGNTEAF
TRBV29-1	TRBJ2-7	SVGPGGLREQY
TRBV5-4	TRBJ2-5	ASSRTGVQETQY
TRBV28	TRBJ2-3	ASSLSRGFGVSTDTQY
TRBV6-2/TRBV6-3	TRBJ1-5	ASRNRAGNQPQH
TRBV29-1	TRBJ2-2	SVEGPTGELF
TRBV6-1	TRBJ1-5	ASSRNQPQH
TRBV18	TRBJ1-4	ASSSGVRRTNEKLF
TRBV19	TRBJ2-4	ASSIEARRAKNIQY
TRBV11-2	TRBJ2-1	ASSLSGGFMNEQF
TRBV3-1	TRBJ2-5	ASSQDASGGAETQY
TRBV10-3	TRBJ2-7	AITSDGGTEQY
TRBV6-5	TRBJ2-5	ASSPGAVLQETQY
TRBV12-3/TRBV12-4	TRBJ1-5	ASNNRAHSNQPQH
TRBV6-2/TRBV6-3	TRBJ2-1	ASSPTLAGVYEQF
TRBV11-2	TRBJ2-4	ASSLQAMDIQY
TRBV20-1	TRBJ1-1	SARGGLWTEAF
TRBV12-3/TRBV12-4	TRBJ1-1	ASSSPRTEAF
TRBV20-1	TRBJ1-5	SARDLRGASNQPQH
TRBV5-1	TRBJ2-5	ASSWDRQETQY
TRBV4-2	TRBJ2-3	ASSQGGGTDTQY
TRBV7-9	TRBJ1-4	ASSRQQSTNEKLF
TRBV28	TRBJ2-6	ASSDSTGTSGSSGANVLT
TRBV6-2/TRBV6-3	TRBJ1-1	ASSPRAGKMNTEAF
TRBV18	TRBJ1-1	ASSPPIRDFAF
TRBV24-1	TRBJ1-2	ATSDSGNYGYT
TRBV12-3/TRBV12-4	TRBJ1-5	ASTNSDRNNQPQH
TRBV9	TRBJ1-2	ASSVVGDFSAGYT
TRBV30	TRBJ2-2	AWKADKTGELF
TRBV19	TRBJ1-1	ASSITKNTEAF
TRBV28	TRBJ2-7	ASSPGSRGQQY
TRBV5-1	TRBJ2-2	ASSLGTVNTGELF
TRBV28	TRBJ1-5	ASSRSARADQPQH
TRBV18	TRBJ1-1	ASSPQQGAQLTEAF
TRBV10-3	TRBJ2-3	AISVGDSSTDTQY
TRBV28	TRBJ1-2	ASSGQPLSYGYT
TRBV20-1	TRBJ1-5	SAGGIYQPQH
TRBV6-1	TRBJ2-5	ASSVGETQY
TRBV12-3/TRBV12-4	TRBJ2-7	ASSTSFGRRGCTYEQY
TRBV6-1	TRBJ2-1	ASRERIVSYNEQF
TRBV19	TRBJ1-4	ASSISSGRDYEKLF
TRBV19	TRBJ2-1	ASSILAGRCNEQF
TRBV3-1	TRBJ2-1	ASSQEDGGGYYNEQF
TRBV7-6	TRBJ2-6	ASSPGTALTGANVLT
TRBV19	TRBJ2-1	ASTQDSLLNEQF
TRBV5-6	TRBJ2-6	ASSPDWSGANVLT